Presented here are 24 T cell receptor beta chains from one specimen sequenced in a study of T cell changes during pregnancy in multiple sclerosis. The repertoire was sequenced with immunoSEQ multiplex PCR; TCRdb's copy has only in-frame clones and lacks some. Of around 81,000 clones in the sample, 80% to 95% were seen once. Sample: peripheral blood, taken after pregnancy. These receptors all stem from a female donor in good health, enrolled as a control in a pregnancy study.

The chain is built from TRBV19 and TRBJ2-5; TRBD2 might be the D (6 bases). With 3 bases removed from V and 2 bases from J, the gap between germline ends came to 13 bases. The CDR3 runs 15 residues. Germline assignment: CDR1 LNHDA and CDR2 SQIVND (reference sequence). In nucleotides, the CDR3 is TGTGCCAGTAGTATCCCCGGGACTCTACAAGAGACCCAGTACTTC. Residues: CASSIPGTLQETQYF.

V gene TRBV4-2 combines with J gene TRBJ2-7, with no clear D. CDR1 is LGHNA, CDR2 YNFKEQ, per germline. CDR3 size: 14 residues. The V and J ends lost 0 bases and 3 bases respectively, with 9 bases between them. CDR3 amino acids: CASSQERVDYEQYF. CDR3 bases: TGTGCCAGCAGCCAAGAACGCGTCGACTACGAGCAGTACTTC.

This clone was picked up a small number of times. For the CDR3, the DNA is TGTGCCAGCAGCCTAGGACAGAACGGTGGCTACACCTTC. Translated, it gives CASSLGQNGGYTF. The rearrangement joins TRBV6-6 to TRBJ1-2, with a tentative D call TRBD1 (6 bases). Germline CDR1 and CDR2: MNHNY and SVGAGI (reference sequence). V gave up 6 bases and J gave up 7 bases, with 15 bases separating them. CDR3 length: 13 amino acids.

CDR3 DNA sequence: TGTGCCAGCAGTGAATTCGCAGGGGAGAATTCACCCCTCCACTTT. Protein: CASSEFAGENSPLHF. The rearrangement uses TRBV6-1 and TRBJ1-6; the D gene is possibly TRBD1 (6 bases). V was clipped by 2 bases and J by 7 bases, with 12 bases between them. Germline CDR1 reads MNHNS; CDR2 reads SASEGT. This CDR3 spans 15 amino acids.

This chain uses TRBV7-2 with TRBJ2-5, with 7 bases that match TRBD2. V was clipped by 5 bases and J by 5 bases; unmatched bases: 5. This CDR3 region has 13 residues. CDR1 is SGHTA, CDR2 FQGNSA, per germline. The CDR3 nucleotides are TGTGCCAGCAGCCAAAGCGGGATCGAGACCCAGTACTTC. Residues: CASSQSGIETQYF.

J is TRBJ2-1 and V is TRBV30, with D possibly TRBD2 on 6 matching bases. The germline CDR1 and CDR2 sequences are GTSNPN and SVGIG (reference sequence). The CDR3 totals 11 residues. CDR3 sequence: CGAGLYNEQFF. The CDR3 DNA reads TGTGGTGCGGGACTTTACAATGAGCAGTTCTTC.

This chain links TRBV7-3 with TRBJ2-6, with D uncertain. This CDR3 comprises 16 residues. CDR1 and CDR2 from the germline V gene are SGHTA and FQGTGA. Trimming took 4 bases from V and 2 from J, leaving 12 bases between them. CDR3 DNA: TGTGCCAGCAGCTCGACTCCCTTACCTGGGGCCAACGTCCTGACTTTC. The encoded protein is CASSSTPLPGANVLTF.

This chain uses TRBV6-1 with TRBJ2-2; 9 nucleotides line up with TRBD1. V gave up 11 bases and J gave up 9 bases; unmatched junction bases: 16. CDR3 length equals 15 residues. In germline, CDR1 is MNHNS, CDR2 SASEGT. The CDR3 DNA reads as TGTGCCCCCCTTATGGACAGGGGTCGGATCAGGGAGCTGTTTTTT. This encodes CAPLMDRGRIRELFF.

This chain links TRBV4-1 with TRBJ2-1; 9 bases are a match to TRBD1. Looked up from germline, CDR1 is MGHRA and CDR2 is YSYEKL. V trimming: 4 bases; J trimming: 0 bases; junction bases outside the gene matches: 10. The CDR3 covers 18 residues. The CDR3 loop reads CASSLKYLTGGSYNEQFF. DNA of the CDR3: TGCGCCAGCAGCCTTAAATATTTGACAGGGGGCTCCTACAATGAGCAGTTCTTC.

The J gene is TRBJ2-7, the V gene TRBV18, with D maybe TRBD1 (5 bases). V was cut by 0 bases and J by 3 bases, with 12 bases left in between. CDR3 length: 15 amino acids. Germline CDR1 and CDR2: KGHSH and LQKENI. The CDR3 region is CASSPPSQGVYEQYF. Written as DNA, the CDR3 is TGTGCCAGCTCACCACCTAGCCAGGGTGTCTACGAGCAGTACTTC.

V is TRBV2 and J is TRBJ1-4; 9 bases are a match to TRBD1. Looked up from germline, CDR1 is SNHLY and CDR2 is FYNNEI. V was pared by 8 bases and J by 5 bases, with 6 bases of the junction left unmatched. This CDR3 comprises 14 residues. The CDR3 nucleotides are TGTGCCAGCGCTCGGGACAGGGAAAATGAAAAACTGTTTTTT. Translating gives CASARDRENEKLFF. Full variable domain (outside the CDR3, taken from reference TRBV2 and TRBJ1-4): EPEVTQTPSHQVTQMGQEVILRCVPISNHLYFYWYRQILGQKVEFLVSFYNNEISEKSEIFDDQFSVERPDGSNFTLKIRSTKLEDSAMYFCASARDRENEKLFFGSGTQLSVL.

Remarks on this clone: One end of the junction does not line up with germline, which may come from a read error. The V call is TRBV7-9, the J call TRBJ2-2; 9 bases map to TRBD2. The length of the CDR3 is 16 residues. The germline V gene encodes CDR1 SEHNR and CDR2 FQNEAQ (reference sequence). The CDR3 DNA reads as TGTGCCAGCAGTTTAGAGGGTAGCGGGAGCACCGGGGAGCTGTTTTTT. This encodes CASSLEGSGSTGELFF. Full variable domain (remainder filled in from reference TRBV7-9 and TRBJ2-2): DTGVSQNPRHKITKRGQNVTFRCDPISEHNRLYWYRQTLGQGPEFLTYFQNEAQLEKSRLLSDRFSAERPKGSFSTLEIQRTEQGDSAMYLCASSLEGSGSTGELFFGEGSRLTVL.

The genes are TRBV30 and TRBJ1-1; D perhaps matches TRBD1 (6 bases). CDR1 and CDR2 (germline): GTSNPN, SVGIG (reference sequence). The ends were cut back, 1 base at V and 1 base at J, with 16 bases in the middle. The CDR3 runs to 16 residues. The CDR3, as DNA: TGTGCCTGGAGTGCCTATAGCACACAGGGGAACACTGAAGCTTTCTTT. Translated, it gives CAWSAYSTQGNTEAFF. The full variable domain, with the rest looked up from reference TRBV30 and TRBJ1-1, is SQTIHQWPATLVQPVGSPLSLECTVEGTSNPNLYWYRQAAGRGLQLLFYSVGIGQISSEVPQNLSASRPQDRQFILSSKKLLLSDSGFYLCAWSAYSTQGNTEAFFGQGTRLTVV.

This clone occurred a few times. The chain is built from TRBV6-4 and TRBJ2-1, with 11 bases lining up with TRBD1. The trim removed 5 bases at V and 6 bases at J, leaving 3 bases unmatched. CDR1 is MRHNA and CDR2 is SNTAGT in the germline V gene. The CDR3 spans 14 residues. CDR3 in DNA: TGTGCCAGCAGTCCCGGGACAGGGGGCAATGAGCAGTTCTTC. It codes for CASSPGTGGNEQFF.

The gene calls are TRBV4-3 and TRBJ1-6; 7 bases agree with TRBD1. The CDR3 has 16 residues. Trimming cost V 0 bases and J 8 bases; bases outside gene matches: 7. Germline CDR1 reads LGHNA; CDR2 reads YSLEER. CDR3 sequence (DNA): TGCGCCAGCAGCCAAGAGAGGGGGCGCGGTTATTCACCCCTCCACTTT. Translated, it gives CASSQERGRGYSPLHF.

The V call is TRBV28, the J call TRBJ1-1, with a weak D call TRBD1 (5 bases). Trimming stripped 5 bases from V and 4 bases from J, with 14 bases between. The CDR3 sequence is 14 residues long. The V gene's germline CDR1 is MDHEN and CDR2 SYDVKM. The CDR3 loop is CASSGGGWSTEAFF. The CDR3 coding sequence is TGTGCCAGCAGTGGGGGGGGGTGGAGCACTGAAGCTTTCTTT.

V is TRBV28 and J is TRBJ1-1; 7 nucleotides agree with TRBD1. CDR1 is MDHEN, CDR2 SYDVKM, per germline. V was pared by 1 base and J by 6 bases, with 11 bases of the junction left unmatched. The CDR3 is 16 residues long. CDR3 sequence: CASSLFLTGSRAEAFF. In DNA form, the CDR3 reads TGTGCCAGCAGTTTATTTTTGACAGGGAGTCGGGCTGAAGCTTTCTTT.

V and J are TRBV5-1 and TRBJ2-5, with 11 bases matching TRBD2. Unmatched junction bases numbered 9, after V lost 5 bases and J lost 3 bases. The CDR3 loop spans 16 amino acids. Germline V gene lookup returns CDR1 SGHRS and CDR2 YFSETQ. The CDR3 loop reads CASSLMTSGEKETQYF. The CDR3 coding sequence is TGCGCCAGCAGTCTGATGACTAGCGGGGAAAAAGAGACCCAGTACTTC.

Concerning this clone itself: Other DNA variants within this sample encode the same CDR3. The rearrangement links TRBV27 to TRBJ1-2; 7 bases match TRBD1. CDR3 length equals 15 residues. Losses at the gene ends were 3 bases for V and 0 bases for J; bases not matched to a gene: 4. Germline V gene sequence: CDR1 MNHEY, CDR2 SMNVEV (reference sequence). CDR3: CASSLGTGANYGYTF. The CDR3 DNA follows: TGTGCCAGCAGTTTGGGAACAGGGGCTAACTATGGCTACACCTTC.

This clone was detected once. CDR3 in amino acids: CASSQGQGEYNEQFF. The CDR3 region has the DNA TGTGCCAGCAGCCAAGGGCAGGGGGAGTACAATGAGCAGTTCTTC. The V gene is TRBV4-2, the J gene TRBJ2-1, with TRBD1 matching over 7 bases. Trimming at V came to 1 base and at J to 4 bases, leaving 4 bases not matched to a gene. CDR1 and CDR2 (germline): LGHNA, YNFKEQ. The CDR3 consists of 15 residues.

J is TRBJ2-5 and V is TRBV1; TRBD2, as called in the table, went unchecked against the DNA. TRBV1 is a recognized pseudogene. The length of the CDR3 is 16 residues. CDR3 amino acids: CTDPLFREVGQETQYF. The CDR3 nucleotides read TGCACCGATCCTCTCTTCCGGGAGGTTGGGCAAGAGACCCAGTACTTC.

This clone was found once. The CDR3 sequence is CASSLVGEEQFF. The CDR3 region has the DNA TGCGCCAGCAGCTTGGTAGGGGAAGAGCAGTTCTTC. The gene calls are TRBV5-1 and TRBJ2-1, with a possible D match to TRBD1 (5 bases). Germline V gene data show CDR1 as SGHRS and CDR2 as YFSETQ. CDR3 length equals 12 residues. Trimming pared 0 bases from V and 10 bases from J, leaving 8 bases between.

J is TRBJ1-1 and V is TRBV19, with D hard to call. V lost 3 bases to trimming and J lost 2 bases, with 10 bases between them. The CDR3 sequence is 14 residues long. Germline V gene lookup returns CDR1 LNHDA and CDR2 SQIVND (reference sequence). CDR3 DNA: TGTGCCAGTAGTATTTTTGGGCAAAACACTGAAGCTTTCTTT. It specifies CASSIFGQNTEAFF.

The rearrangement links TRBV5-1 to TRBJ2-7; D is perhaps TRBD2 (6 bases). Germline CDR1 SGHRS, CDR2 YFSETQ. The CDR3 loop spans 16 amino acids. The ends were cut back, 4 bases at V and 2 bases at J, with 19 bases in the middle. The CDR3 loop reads CASSLGRDSRTYEQYF. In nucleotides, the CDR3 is TGCGCCAGCAGCCTGGGTCGGGACTCGCGGACCTACGAGCAGTACTTC.